This T cell receptor (beta chain) comes out of a study of cytomegalovirus exposure and HLA in healthy donors. The trim removed 5 bases at V and 5 bases at J, leaving 10 bases unmatched. The CDR3 has 17 residues. The V gene's germline CDR1 is PRHDT and CDR2 FYEKMQ (reference sequence). This PCR relied on a set of 60 Vbeta primers and 13 Jbeta primers. Assay used: immunoSEQ multiplex PCR; TCRdb lists only in-frame clones, some missing. The sample carries 150,000 to 200,000 clones, about four fifths recorded once. This TCR derives from a woman in her thirties or forties in good health and CMV-seronegative. The V call is TRBV13, the J call TRBJ2-5; 14 nucleotides agree with TRBD2. Source material: PBMCs. The CDR3 DNA sequence: TGTGCCAGCAGCCCAAGGACTAGCGGGAGGTTAGGTGAGACCCAGTACTTC. This codes for CASSPRTSGRLGETQYF.